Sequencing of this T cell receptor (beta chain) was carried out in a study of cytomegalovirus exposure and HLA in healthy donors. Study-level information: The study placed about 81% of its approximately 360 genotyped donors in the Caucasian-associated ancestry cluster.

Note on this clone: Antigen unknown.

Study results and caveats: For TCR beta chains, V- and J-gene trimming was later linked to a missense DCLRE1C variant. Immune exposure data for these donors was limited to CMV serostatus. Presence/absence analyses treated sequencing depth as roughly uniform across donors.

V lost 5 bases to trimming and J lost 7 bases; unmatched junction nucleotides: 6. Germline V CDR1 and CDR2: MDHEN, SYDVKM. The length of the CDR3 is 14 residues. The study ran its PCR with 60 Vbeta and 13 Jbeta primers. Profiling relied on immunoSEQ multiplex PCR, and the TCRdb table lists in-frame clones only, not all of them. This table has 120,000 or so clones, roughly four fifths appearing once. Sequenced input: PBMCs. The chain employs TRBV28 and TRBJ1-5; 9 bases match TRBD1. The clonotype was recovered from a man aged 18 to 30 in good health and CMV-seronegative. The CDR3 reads CASSLQGAGQPQHF. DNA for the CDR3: TGTGCCAGCAGTCTACAGGGGGCAGGACAGCCCCAGCATTTT.